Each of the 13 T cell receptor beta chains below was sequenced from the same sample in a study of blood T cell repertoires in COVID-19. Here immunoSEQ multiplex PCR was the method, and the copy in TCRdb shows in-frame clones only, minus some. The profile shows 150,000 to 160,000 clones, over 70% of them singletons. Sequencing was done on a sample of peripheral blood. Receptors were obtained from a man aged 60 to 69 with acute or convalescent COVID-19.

This CDR3 reads CASSLAVRRGASGELFF. As DNA, the CDR3 is TGCGCCAGCAGCTTGGCCGTCCGTCGGGGGGCGTCCGGGGAGCTGTTTTTT. V is TRBV5-1 and J is TRBJ2-2; possibly TRBD2 for D (7 bases). This CDR3 has 17 residues. Germline lookup yields CDR1 SGHRS and CDR2 YFSETQ. The V gene lost 0 bases and the J gene lost 6 bases, with 18 bases spanning the gap. The whole variable domain, remainder taken from reference TRBV5-1 and TRBJ2-2, is KAGVTQTPRYLIKTRGQQVTLSCSPISGHRSVSWYQQTPGQGLQFLFEYFSETQRNKGNFPGRFSGRQFSNSRSEMNVSTLELGDSALYLCASSLAVRRGASGELFFGEGSRLTVL.

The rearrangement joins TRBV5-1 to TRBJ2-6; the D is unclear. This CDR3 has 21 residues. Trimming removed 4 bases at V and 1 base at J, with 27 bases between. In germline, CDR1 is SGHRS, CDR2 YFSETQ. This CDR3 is CASSQTIREPGSVSGANVLTF. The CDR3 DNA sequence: TGCGCCAGCAGCCAAACTATACGCGAACCCGGCTCCGTATCTGGGGCCAACGTCCTGACTTTC.

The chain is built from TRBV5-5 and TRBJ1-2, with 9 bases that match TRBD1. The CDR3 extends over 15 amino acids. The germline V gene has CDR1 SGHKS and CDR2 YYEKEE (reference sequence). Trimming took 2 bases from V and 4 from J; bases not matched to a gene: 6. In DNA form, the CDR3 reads TGTGCCAGCAGCTTAGACTGGACAGGGGCCTATGGCTACACCTTC. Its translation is CASSLDWTGAYGYTF.

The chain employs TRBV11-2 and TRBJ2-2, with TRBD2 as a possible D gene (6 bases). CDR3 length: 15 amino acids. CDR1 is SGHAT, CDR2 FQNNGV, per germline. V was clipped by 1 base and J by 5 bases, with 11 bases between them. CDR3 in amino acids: CASSLGMGGTGELFF. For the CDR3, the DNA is TGTGCCAGCAGCTTAGGAATGGGGGGAACCGGGGAGCTGTTTTTT.

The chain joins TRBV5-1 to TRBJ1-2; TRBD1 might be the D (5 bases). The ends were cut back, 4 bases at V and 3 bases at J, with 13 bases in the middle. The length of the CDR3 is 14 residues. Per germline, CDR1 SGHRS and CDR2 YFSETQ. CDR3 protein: CASSPNGGDYGYTF. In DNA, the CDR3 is TGCGCCAGCAGCCCAAACGGGGGTGACTATGGCTACACCTTC.

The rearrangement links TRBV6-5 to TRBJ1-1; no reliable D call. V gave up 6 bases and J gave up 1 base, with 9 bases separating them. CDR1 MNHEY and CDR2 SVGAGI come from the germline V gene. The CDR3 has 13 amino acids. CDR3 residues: CASSGRPNTEAFF. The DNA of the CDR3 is TGTGCCAGCAGCGGCAGGCCGAACACTGAAGCTTTCTTT.

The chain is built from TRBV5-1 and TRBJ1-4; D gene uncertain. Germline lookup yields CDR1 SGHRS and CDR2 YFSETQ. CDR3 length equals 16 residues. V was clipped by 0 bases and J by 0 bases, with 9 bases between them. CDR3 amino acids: CASSLGSFATNEKLFF. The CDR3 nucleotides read TGCGCCAGCAGCTTGGGGAGCTTTGCAACTAATGAAAAACTGTTTTTT.

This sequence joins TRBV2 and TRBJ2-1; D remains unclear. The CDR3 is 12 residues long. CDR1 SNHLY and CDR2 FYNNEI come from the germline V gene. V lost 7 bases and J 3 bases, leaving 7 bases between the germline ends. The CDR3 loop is CASTRLYNEQFF. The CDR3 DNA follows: TGTGCCAGCACGAGACTCTACAATGAGCAGTTCTTC.

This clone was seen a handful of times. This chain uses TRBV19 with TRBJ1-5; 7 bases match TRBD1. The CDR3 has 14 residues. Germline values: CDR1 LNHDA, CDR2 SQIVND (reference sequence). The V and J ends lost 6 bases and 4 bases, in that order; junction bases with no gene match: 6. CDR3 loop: CASSQGVGNQPQHF. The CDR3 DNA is TGTGCCAGTAGCCAGGGGGTCGGAAATCAGCCCCAGCATTTT.

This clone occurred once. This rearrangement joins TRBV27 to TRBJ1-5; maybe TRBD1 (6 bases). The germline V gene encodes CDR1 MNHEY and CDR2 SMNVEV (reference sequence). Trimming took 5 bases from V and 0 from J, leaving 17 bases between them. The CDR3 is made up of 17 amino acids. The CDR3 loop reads CASSRIGTPYSNQPQHF. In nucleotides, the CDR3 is TGTGCCAGCAGTCGCATCGGGACACCTTATAGCAATCAGCCCCAGCATTTT.

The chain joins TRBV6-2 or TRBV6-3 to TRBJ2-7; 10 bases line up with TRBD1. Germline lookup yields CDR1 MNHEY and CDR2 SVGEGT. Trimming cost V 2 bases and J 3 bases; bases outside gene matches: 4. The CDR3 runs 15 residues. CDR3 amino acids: CASSYKRTGGYEQYF. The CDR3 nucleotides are TGTGCCAGCAGTTACAAGAGGACAGGGGGCTACGAGCAGTACTTC.

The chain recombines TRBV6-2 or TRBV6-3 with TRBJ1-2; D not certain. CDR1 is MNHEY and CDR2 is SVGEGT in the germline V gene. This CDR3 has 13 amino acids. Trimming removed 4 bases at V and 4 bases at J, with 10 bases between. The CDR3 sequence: CASSSLQAYGYTF. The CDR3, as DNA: TGTGCCAGCAGTTCCCTTCAAGCCTATGGCTACACCTTC.

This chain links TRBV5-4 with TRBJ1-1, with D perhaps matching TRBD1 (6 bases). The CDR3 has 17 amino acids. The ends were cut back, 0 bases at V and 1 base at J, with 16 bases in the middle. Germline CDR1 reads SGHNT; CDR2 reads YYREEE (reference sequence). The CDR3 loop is CASSLVVLGQKNTEAFF. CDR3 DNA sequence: TGTGCCAGCAGCTTGGTGGTGTTGGGACAAAAGAACACTGAAGCTTTCTTT.